A selection of T cell receptor beta chains follows, all from one sample in a study of shared clonotypes between healthy human individuals. TCRdb keeps only in-frame clones here, not all; method: immunoSEQ multiplex PCR. The sample contains millions of clones, 85% to 95% of which appear only once. What was sequenced was naive CD4+ T cells sorted from blood. The receptors derive from a young man in good health. The CDR3 runs from the conserved cysteine through the conserved F or W. The D gene is left open where the match is weak. Clone size is given for some rows only: seen once, a few or many times, or a class if the clone is expanded.

>.|TRBJ2-7|TRBV14|.
TGTGCCAGCAGCCAAGTGAGGGGGGCGGATCAGTACTTC
CASSQVRGADQYF
>TRBD2|TRBJ2-3|TRBV5-1|few
TGCGCCAGCAGCGTGACTAGCGGCACAGATACGCAGTATTTT
CASSVTSGTDTQYF
>.|TRBJ2-7|TRBV10-1|few
TGCGCCAGCAGTGGGGTTCGGACCCAGAGCTCCTACGAGCAGTACTTC
CASSGVRTQSSYEQYF
>.|TRBJ1-2|TRBV9|.
TGTGCCAGCAGCCCATTAGAAAGACATCTCTACACCTTC
CASSPLERHLYTF
>TRBD2|TRBJ2-1|TRBV5-4|.
TGTGCCAGCAGCTTGGGATCTAGCGGGGGCACCTCCTACAATGAGCAGTTCTTC
CASSLGSSGGTSYNEQFF
>TRBD2|TRBJ2-2|TRBV27|.
TGTGCCAGCAGGGGATCGGCGGGAGGGACCGGGGAGCTGTTTTTT
CASRGSAGGTGELFF
>.|TRBJ2-7|TRBV7-2|.
TGTGCCAGCAGCCCAGCTAATTCCTACGAGCAGTACTTC
CASSPANSYEQYF
>.|TRBJ2-3|TRBV29-1|.
TGCAGCGTTGAAAGTATTTTAACAGATACGCAGTATTTT
CSVESILTDTQYF
>TRBD2|TRBJ2-4|TRBV6-5|.
TGTGCCAGCAGTTACGAGCGGGGGGGCGTCAAAAACATTCAGTACTTC
CASSYERGGVKNIQYF
>.|TRBJ2-1|TRBV9|.
TGTGCCAGCAGCGCATACGGGGATGAGCAGTTCTTC
CASSAYGDEQFF
>TRBD1|TRBJ1-2|TRBV18|.
TGTGCCAGCTCACCAACAACAGGGGATGGCTACACCTTC
CASSPTTGDGYTF
>.|TRBJ2-1|TRBV2|.
TGTGCCAGCAGTGAGGCACGGGTCGGTGAGCAGTTCTTC
CASSEARVGEQFF
>.|TRBJ2-7|TRBV4-1|.
TGCGCCAGCAGCCAAGCCGTCTTCCAGACAGGCTACGAGCAGTACTTC
CASSQAVFQTGYEQYF
>.|TRBJ2-2|TRBV27|.
TGTGCCTCGGGGCCGGTGGTGGGGGAGCTGTTTTTT
CASGPVVGELFF
>.|TRBJ2-2|TRBV5-1|.
TGCGCCAGCAGACCCGACCCCCCCGGGGAGCTGTTTTTT
CASRPDPPGELFF
>TRBD1|TRBJ1-2|TRBV30|.
TGTGCCTGGGTAGCGGGACAGACTAACTATGGCTACACCTTC
CAWVAGQTNYGYTF
>.|TRBJ2-1|TRBV6-6|.
TGTGCCAGCAGTACGTACAATGAGCAGTTCTTC
CASSTYNEQFF
>TRBD1|TRBJ1-5|TRBV28|.
TGTGCCAGCTCCCCGGGGGGCAGGGGGCGCACCATGTCCCAGCATTTT
CASSPGGRGRTMSQHF
>.|TRBJ2-7|TRBV5-6|.
TGTGCCAGCAGCTTGGGCAGGGCATCCTACGAGCAGTACTTC
CASSLGRASYEQYF
>.|TRBJ2-2|TRBV29-1|.
TGCAGCGTTGGGGCAGGGAACGCCGGGGAGCTGTTTTTT
CSVGAGNAGELFF
>.|TRBJ2-7|TRBV2|.
TGTGCCAGCAGCTGGAGCTCCTACGAGCAGTACTTC
CASSWSSYEQYF
>.|TRBJ1-2|TRBV28|.
TGTGCCACCAAGCGGGGGGTTAACTATGGCTACACCTTC
CATKRGVNYGYTF
>TRBD2|TRBJ2-7|TRBV18|once
TGTGCCAGCTCATCCGGGACTAGCGGATTAGCCTACGAGCAGTACTTC
CASSSGTSGLAYEQYF
>.|TRBJ2-2|TRBV2|.
TGTGCCAGCATGGCCAGTGGAACCGGGGAGCTGTTTTTT
CASMASGTGELFF
>.|TRBJ2-3|TRBV11-3|.
TGTGCCAGCAGCTTAGGAGGGTTGACGGATACGCAGTATTTT
CASSLGGLTDTQYF
>.|TRBJ2-7|TRBV6-6|.
TGTGCCAGCAGTTACAGCCAGGACTCCTACGAGCAGTACTTC
CASSYSQDSYEQYF
>.|TRBJ2-7|TRBV28|.
TGTGCCAGCATACCCACCAAAGGGTACGAGCAGTACTTC
CASIPTKGYEQYF
>.|TRBJ2-5|TRBV19|once
TGTGCCAGTAGTATAGCGCCAGAGACCCAGTACTTC
CASSIAPETQYF
>.|TRBJ2-7|TRBV27|.
TGTGCCAGCAGAGAAAGGTCGGGGGCACTACCTTACGAGCAGTACTTC
CASRERSGALPYEQYF
>.|TRBJ2-1|TRBV6-1|.
TGTGCCAGCAGAGGATCTGACAACAATGAGCAGTTCTTC
CASRGSDNNEQFF
>TRBD2|TRBJ2-5|TRBV5-1|.
TGCGCCAGCAGCCCGACTAGCGGTCAAGAGACCCAGTACTTC
CASSPTSGQETQYF
>.|TRBJ1-5|TRBV2|.
TGTGCCAGCAGTGGAGGAGTTGGGGCCCAGCATTTT
CASSGGVGAQHF
>.|TRBJ1-6|TRBV7-8|.
TGTGCCAGCAGCTTAGGGCAGGAAAATAATTCACCCCTCCACTTT
CASSLGQENNSPLHF
>.|TRBJ2-3|TRBV4-1|.
TGCGCCAGCAGCCAAGACCCCCAGGGGACGCGGGACAGCTATTTT
CASSQDPQGTRDSYF
>TRBD2|TRBJ2-7|TRBV6-4|.
TGTGCCAGCAGTGACACCGGGACTAGAGCCTACGAGCAGTACTTC
CASSDTGTRAYEQYF
>TRBD1|TRBJ1-1|TRBV5-1|.
TGCGCCAGCAGCCTTGGACAGGTGGTGGACACTGAAGCTTTCTTT
CASSLGQVVDTEAFF
>.|TRBJ2-3|TRBV18|.
TGTGCCAGCTCACCACCGTCGGGGTCCTCGCAGTATTTT
CASSPPSGSSQYF
>TRBD1|TRBJ1-2|TRBV29-1|.
TGCAGCGTTGACCGGGACAGGGGCCTACAATTC
CSVDRDRGLQF
>TRBD2|TRBJ2-5|TRBV2|.
TGTGCCAGCACGGGGGAGGGGGAGACCCAGTACTTC
CASTGEGETQYF
>TRBD1|TRBJ1-6|TRBV7-3|.
TGTGCCAGCAGCGCGGAAGGACAGGGCCGTAATTCACCCCTCCACTTT
CASSAEGQGRNSPLHF
>.|TRBJ2-1|TRBV2|once
TGTGCCAGCAGTGGGGAGGCAAGCGAGCAGTTCTTC
CASSGEASEQFF
>.|TRBJ2-5|TRBV11-2|.
TGTGCCAGCAGCTTAGACGAGCCCTTGGCCCAGTACTTC
CASSLDEPLAQYF
>TRBD1|TRBJ1-6|TRBV19|.
TGTGCCAGTAGTTCGACAGGGGGCAATTCACCCCTCCACTTT
CASSSTGGNSPLHF
>TRBD1|TRBJ2-7|TRBV5-1|.
TGCGCCAGCAGCTTGGTGTTAGGGACAGGGTACTACGAGCAGTACTTC
CASSLVLGTGYYEQYF
>.|TRBJ1-6|TRBV11-2|.
TGTGCCAGCAGGGATAATTCACCCCTCCACTTT
CASRDNSPLHF
>TRBD2|TRBJ2-3|TRBV18|.
TGTGCCAGCTCACCACTAGCGGGAGTGTTAGATACGCAGTATTTT
CASSPLAGVLDTQYF
>.|TRBJ1-6|TRBV28|.
TGTGCCAGCAGTTTGTTCCCGAGCTCCTATAATTCACCCCTCCACTTT
CASSLFPSSYNSPLHF
>.|TRBJ1-5|TRBV7-8|.
TGTGCCAGCAGCCTTAGCATCGGTGATAGCAATCAGCCCCAGCATTTT
CASSLSIGDSNQPQHF
>TRBD1|TRBJ2-7|TRBV5-4|.
TGTGCCAGCAGCGTGACAGGGAAATACGAGCAGTACTTC
CASSVTGKYEQYF
>.|TRBJ1-5|TRBV7-2|.
TGTGCCAGCAGCTTAGGACAGGCGGGCAATCAGCCCCAGCATTTT
CASSLGQAGNQPQHF
>.|TRBJ2-7|TRBV6-6|.
TGTGCCAGCAGTTACCCCCCAAGCTCCTACGAGCAGTACTTC
CASSYPPSSYEQYF
>.|TRBJ1-5|TRBV30|.
TGTGCCTGGAGTGGGGGGAGCCAGCCCCAGCATTTT
CAWSGGSQPQHF
>.|TRBJ2-1|TRBV7-9|.
TGTGCCAGCAGCTTAGCTCTCGGGGTTTCCCATGAGCAGTTCTTC
CASSLALGVSHEQFF
>.|TRBJ2-7|TRBV10-3|.
TGTGCCATCAGTTTCGGGTACCCCTACGAGCAGTACTTC
CAISFGYPYEQYF
>.|TRBJ1-4|TRBV6-6|few
TGTGCCAGCAGTTACTCTAGTGAAAAACTGTTTTTT
CASSYSSEKLFF
>.|TRBJ2-7|TRBV18|.
TGTGCCAGCTCACCACCGGCGCCAGATGGAGGCGAGCAGTACTTC
CASSPPAPDGGEQYF
>.|TRBJ1-5|TRBV19|.
TGTGCCAGTAGTAAGCCGGCAGGGGAATTGGGGAGCAATCAGCCCCAGCATTTT
CASSKPAGELGSNQPQHF
>TRBD1|TRBJ2-7|TRBV7-2|.
TGTGCCAGCAGCTTAGGGGACAGGGGGCAGTCCTACGAGCAGTACTTC
CASSLGDRGQSYEQYF
>.|TRBJ2-6|TRBV5-1|.
TGCGCCAGCAGCTTGGGGGTCAACGTCCTGACTTTC
CASSLGVNVLTF